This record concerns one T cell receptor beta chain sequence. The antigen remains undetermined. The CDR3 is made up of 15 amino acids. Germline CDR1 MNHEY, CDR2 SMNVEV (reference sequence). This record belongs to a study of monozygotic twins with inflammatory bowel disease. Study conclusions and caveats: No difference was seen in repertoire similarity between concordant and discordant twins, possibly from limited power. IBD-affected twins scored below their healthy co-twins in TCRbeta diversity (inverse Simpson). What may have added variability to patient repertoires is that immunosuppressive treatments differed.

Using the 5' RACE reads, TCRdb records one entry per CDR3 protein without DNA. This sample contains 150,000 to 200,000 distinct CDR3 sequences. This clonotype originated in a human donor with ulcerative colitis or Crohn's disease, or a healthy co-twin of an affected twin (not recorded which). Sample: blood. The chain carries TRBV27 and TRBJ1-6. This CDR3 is CASSYRGSYNSPLHF.